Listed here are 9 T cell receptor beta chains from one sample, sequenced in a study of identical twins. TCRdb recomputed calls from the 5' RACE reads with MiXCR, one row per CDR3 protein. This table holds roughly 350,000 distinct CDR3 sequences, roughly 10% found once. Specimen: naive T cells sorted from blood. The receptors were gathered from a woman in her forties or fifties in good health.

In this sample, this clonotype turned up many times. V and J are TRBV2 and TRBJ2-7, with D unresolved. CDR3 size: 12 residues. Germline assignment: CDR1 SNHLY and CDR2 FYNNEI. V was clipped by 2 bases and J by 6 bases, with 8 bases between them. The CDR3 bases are TGTGCCAGCAGTGAACGGACCGGCGAGCAGTACTTC. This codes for CASSERTGEQYF.

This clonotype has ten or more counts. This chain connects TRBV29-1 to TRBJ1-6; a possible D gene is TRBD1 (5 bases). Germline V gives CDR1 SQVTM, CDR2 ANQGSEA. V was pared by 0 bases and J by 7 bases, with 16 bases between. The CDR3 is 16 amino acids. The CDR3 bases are TGCAGCGTTGAAGATGACGGCACTGAGGGGAATTCACCCCTCCACTTT. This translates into CSVEDDGTEGNSPLHF.

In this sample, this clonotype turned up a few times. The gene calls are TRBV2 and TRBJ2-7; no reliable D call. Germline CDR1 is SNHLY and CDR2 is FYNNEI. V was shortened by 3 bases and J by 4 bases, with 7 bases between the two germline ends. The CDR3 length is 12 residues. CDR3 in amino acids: CASSDAVYEQYF. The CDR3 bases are TGTGCCAGCAGTGATGCGGTGTACGAGCAGTACTTC.

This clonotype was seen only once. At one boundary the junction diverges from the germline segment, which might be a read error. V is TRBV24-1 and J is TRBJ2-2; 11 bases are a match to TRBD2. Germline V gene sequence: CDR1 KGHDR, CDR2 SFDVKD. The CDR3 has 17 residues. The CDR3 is CPTSEAGTSGSTGELFF. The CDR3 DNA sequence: TGTCCCACCAGTGAAGCCGGGACTAGCGGCTCCACCGGGGAGCTGTTTTTT.

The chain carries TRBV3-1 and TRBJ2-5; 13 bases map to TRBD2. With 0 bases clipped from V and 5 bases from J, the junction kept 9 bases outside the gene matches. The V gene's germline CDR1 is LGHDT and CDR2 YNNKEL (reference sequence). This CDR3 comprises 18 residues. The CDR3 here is CASSQEGTSGRARETQYF. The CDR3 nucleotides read TGTGCCAGCAGCCAAGAGGGTACTAGCGGGAGGGCCAGGGAGACCCAGTACTTC.

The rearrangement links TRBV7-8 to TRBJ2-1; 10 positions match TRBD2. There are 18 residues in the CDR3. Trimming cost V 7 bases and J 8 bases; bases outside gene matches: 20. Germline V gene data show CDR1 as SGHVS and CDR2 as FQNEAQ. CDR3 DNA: TGTGCCAGCATCCTAGGAAGGCTACCGACTAGCGGGTCTCATGAGCAGTTCTTC. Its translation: CASILGRLPTSGSHEQFF. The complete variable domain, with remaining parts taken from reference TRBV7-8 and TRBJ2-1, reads GAGVSQSPRYKVAKRGQDVALRCDPISGHVSLFWYQQALGQGPEFLTYFQNEAQLDKSGLPSDRFFAERPEGSVSTLKIQRTQQEDSAVYLCASILGRLPTSGSHEQFFGPGTRLTVL.

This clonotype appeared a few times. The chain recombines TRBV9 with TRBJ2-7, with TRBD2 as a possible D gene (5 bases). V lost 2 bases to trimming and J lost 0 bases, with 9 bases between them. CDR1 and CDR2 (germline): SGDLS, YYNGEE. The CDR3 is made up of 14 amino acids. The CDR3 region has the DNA TGTGCCAGCAGCGTCCACGGGGTCTCCTACGAGCAGTACTTC. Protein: CASSVHGVSYEQYF.

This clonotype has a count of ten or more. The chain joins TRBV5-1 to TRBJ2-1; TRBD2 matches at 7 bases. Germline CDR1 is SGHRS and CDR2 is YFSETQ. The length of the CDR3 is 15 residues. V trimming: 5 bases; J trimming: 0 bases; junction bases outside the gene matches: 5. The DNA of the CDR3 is TGCGCCAGCAGTCAAGCGGGAAGCTCCTACAATGAGCAGTTCTTC. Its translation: CASSQAGSSYNEQFF.

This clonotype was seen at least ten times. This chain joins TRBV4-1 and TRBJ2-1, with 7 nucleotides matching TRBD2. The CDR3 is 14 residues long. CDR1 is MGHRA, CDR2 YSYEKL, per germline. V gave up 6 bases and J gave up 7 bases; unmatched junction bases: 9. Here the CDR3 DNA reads TGCGCCAGCAGGCTAACGACTAGCAGAAATGAGCAGTTCTTC. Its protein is CASRLTTSRNEQFF.